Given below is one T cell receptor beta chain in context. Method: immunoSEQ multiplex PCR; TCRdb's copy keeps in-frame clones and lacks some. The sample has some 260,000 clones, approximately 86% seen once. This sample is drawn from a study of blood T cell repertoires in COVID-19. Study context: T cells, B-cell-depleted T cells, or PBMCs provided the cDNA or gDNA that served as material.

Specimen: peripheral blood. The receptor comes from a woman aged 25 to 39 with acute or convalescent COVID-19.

The CDR3 is CASNRDIDTGELFF. The CDR3 DNA is TGTGCCAGTAACCGGGACATTGACACCGGGGAGCTGTTTTTT. This chain links TRBV2 with TRBJ2-2; weak D call: TRBD1 (6 bases). The germline gives CDR1 SNHLY, CDR2 FYNNEI. This CDR3 is 14 amino acids long. Trimming removed 9 bases from V and 3 bases from J, with 14 bases in between.